What follows describes a single TCR beta chain. The authors loaded 150 to 250 ng DNA, around 30,000 T cell genomes, into sorted-subset replicate PCRs. The data were produced by immunoSEQ multiplex PCR, yet TCRdb's version contains in-frame clones alone and is incomplete. Of under 2,000,000 clones listed, approximately 94% are singletons. CD45RO-negative, CCR7-selected cells formed the naive CD8 fraction, which excluded terminally differentiated effector memory CD45RA+ cells. Donation came from healthy HIV-negative adults that had no recent acute infections or vaccinations. This sample stems from a study of shared clonotypes between healthy human individuals. Germline values: CDR1 MNHNY, CDR2 SVGAGI (reference sequence). Trimming pared 4 bases from V and 9 bases from J, leaving 22 bases between. The CDR3 runs to 16 residues.

This receptor was taken from a man between 18 and 29 years old in good health. Sequences were obtained from naive CD8+ T cells sorted from blood. V usage is TRBV6-6 and J usage is TRBJ2-1, with a weak D call TRBD2 (7 bases). This chain's CDR3 is CASSSLAIRGVGEQFF. The CDR3 DNA sequence: TGTGCCAGCAGTTCACTAGCGATCAGGGGAGTGGGTGAGCAGTTCTTC.